What follows are 22 T cell receptor beta chains derived from one specimen sequenced in a study of blood T cell repertoires in COVID-19. TCRdb's copy holds only in-frame clones and misses some; the assay was immunoSEQ multiplex PCR. The top ten clones hold approximately 2% of a sample with some 460,000 clones, roughly nine tenths of them seen once. The sample taken for sequencing was PBMCs or T cells enriched from blood (not recorded which). These receptors were collected from a young woman with acute COVID-19.

The DNA of the CDR3 is TGTGCCAGCAGCAGAACCGGGACAGAGGGTTCCGGGGAGCTGTTTTTT. It specifies CASSRTGTEGSGELFF. The gene calls are TRBV7-2 and TRBJ2-2; TRBD1 agrees at 7 bases. V dropped 5 bases and J dropped 6; count of bases not matched to a gene: 12. CDR1 and CDR2 from the germline V gene are SGHTA and FQGNSA. The CDR3 contains 16 residues.

The chain is built from TRBV7-9 and TRBJ2-7; 14 bases map to TRBD2. Germline assignment: CDR1 SEHNR and CDR2 FQNEAQ (reference sequence). The CDR3 totals 16 residues. The trim removed 5 bases at V and 6 bases at J, leaving 9 bases unmatched. As DNA, the CDR3 is TGTGCCAGCAGCCCGCGGACTAGCGGGAGGCGGGGCGAGCAGTACTTC. Translation: CASSPRTSGRRGEQYF.

A few counts support this clone. The gene calls are TRBV4-3 and TRBJ2-7, with TRBD1 matching over 8 bases. The germline V gene has CDR1 LGHNA and CDR2 YSLEER. V dropped 11 bases and J dropped 4; count of bases not matched to a gene: 16. The CDR3 length is 15 residues. The DNA of the CDR3 is TGCGCCGCAGCGGCCGGAACAGGGGGTTTTTACGAGCAGTACTTC. It specifies CAAAAGTGGFYEQYF.

The gene calls are TRBV25-1 and TRBJ1-4; unclear D gene. Looked up from germline, CDR1 is MGHDK and CDR2 is SYGVNS. The germline V and J ends were trimmed by 5 bases and 4 bases, with 11 bases remaining between them. The CDR3 has 14 residues. For the CDR3, the DNA is TGTGCCAGCAGTCGTACAAGTTATAATGAAAAACTGTTTTTT. Translated: CASSRTSYNEKLFF.

This clone was observed once. This rearrangement joins TRBV9 to TRBJ2-1; D is perhaps TRBD1 (6 bases). The V end was cut by 3 bases, the J end by 6 bases, with 16 bases between. CDR1 and CDR2 (germline): SGDLS, YYNGEE. The CDR3 contains 15 residues. CDR3: CASSAQGHLSNEQFF. The CDR3 DNA reads as TGTGCCAGCAGCGCCCAGGGACACCTATCCAATGAGCAGTTCTTC. The complete variable domain, with remaining parts taken from reference TRBV9 and TRBJ2-1, reads DSGVTQTPKHLITATGQRVTLRCSPRSGDLSVYWYQQSLDQGLQFLIQYYNGEERAKGNILERFSAQQFPDLHSELNLSSLELGDSALYFCASSAQGHLSNEQFFGPGTRLTVL.

This chain links TRBV6-2 or TRBV6-3 with TRBJ2-1, with a weak D call TRBD2 (5 bases). V was cut by 6 bases and J by 0 bases, with 21 bases left in between. There are 18 residues in the CDR3. CDR1 is MNHEY, CDR2 SVGEGT, per germline. CDR3 residues: CASSFGFGRESSYNEQFF. DNA for the CDR3: TGTGCCAGCAGCTTCGGCTTCGGAAGGGAGAGCTCCTACAATGAGCAGTTCTTC.

The chain has TRBV20-1 and TRBJ2-7; perhaps TRBD1 as D (6 bases). V lost 2 bases and J 6 bases, leaving 8 bases between the germline ends. Per germline, CDR1 DFQATT and CDR2 SNEGSKA (reference sequence). This CDR3 is built from 11 residues. CDR3 loop: CSARMGAEQYF. CDR3 sequence (DNA): TGCAGTGCTAGAATGGGGGCCGAGCAGTACTTC.

The genes are TRBV2 and TRBJ1-1; D is unclear. This CDR3 is built from 14 residues. V gave up 7 bases and J gave up 1 base, with 13 bases separating them. Germline V gene lookup returns CDR1 SNHLY and CDR2 FYNNEI. In nucleotides, the CDR3 is TGTGCCAGCATTCGTGGGCAGACGAACACTGAAGCTTTCTTT. Its translation is CASIRGQTNTEAFF. The full variable domain, its missing parts supplied by reference TRBV2 and TRBJ1-1, is EPEVTQTPSHQVTQMGQEVILRCVPISNHLYFYWYRQILGQKVEFLVSFYNNEISEKSEIFDDQFSVERPDGSNFTLKIRSTKLEDSAMYFCASIRGQTNTEAFFGQGTRLTVV.

This clone was found a few times. The chain recombines TRBV4-1 with TRBJ1-2, with D perhaps matching TRBD1 (5 bases). Trimming cost V 0 bases and J 6 bases, with 14 bases left between them. There are 15 residues in the CDR3. CDR1 is MGHRA, CDR2 YSYEKL, per germline. The CDR3 reads CASSQDPGYGDGYTF. The CDR3 DNA reads TGCGCCAGCAGCCAAGATCCAGGGTACGGAGATGGCTACACCTTC.

J is TRBJ1-5 and V is TRBV28; the D gene is possibly TRBD1 (6 bases). The germline V gene encodes CDR1 MDHEN and CDR2 SYDVKM. This CDR3 is built from 12 residues. The germline V and J ends were trimmed by 11 bases and 4 bases, with 12 bases remaining between them. The CDR3 DNA follows: TGTGCCTGGGGAAGGGGGAATCAGCCCCAGCATTTT. Its protein is CAWGRGNQPQHF. Full variable domain (remainder filled in from reference TRBV28 and TRBJ1-5): DVKVTQSSRYLVKRTGEKVFLECVQDMDHENMFWYRQDPGLGLRLIYFSYDVKMKEKGDIPEGYSVSREKKERFSLILESASTNQTSMYLCAWGRGNQPQHFGDGTRLSIL.

The V call is TRBV7-6, the J call TRBJ2-1; tentative D call: TRBD2 (6 bases). V shed 5 bases and J shed 5 bases, with 19 bases lying between them. The CDR3 contains 16 residues. Germline loops: CDR1 SGHVS, CDR2 FNYEAQ. The CDR3 protein is CASSRWAGPQDNEQFF. The CDR3, as DNA: TGTGCCAGCAGCCGTTGGGCGGGACCCCAAGACAATGAGCAGTTCTTC.

The chain links TRBV7-2 to TRBJ2-5; no clear D. V was cut by 1 base and J by 1 base, with 7 bases left in between. The CDR3 spans 14 residues. Germline lookup yields CDR1 SGHTA and CDR2 FQGNSA. The CDR3 sequence: CASSLGLAQETQYF. As DNA, the CDR3 is TGTGCCAGCAGCTTAGGATTAGCCCAAGAGACCCAGTACTTC.

This chain uses TRBV12-2 with TRBJ1-2; TRBD1 reflects the table's D call only, with no check against the DNA. TRBV12-2 is a known pseudogene. The CDR3 spans 16 residues. As DNA, the CDR3 is TGTGCAAGTCGCTTAGCCCGGGACAGAAGCAACTATGGCTACACCTTC. Translation: CASRLARDRSNYGYTF.

The V call is TRBV2, the J call TRBJ1-1, with TRBD1 matching over 9 bases. CDR1 SNHLY and CDR2 FYNNEI come from the germline V gene. V trimming: 4 bases; J trimming: 6 bases; junction bases outside the gene matches: 6. The CDR3 extends over 14 amino acids. For the CDR3, the DNA is TGTGCCAGCAGTGTCGGGACAGGGAGGGCTGAAGCTTTCTTT. Protein sequence: CASSVGTGRAEAFF.

The chain has TRBV6-5 and TRBJ1-3; perhaps TRBD1 as D (5 bases). V lost 4 bases to trimming and J lost 0 bases, with 10 bases between them. The CDR3 runs to 15 residues. Germline V gene lookup returns CDR1 MNHEY and CDR2 SVGAGI. The CDR3 here is CASSWGGSSGNTIYF. The CDR3 nucleotides read TGTGCCAGCAGTTGGGGGGGGAGCTCTGGAAACACCATATATTTT.

The chain joins TRBV24-1 to TRBJ2-1; 8 nucleotides line up with TRBD2. CDR1 is KGHDR and CDR2 is SFDVKD in the germline V gene. CDR3 length: 13 residues. Trimming cost V 9 bases and J 6 bases; bases outside gene matches: 6. The CDR3 loop reads CATGKRESNEQFF. In nucleotides, the CDR3 is TGTGCCACCGGGAAGCGGGAGTCCAATGAGCAGTTCTTC.

The chain joins TRBV7-9 to TRBJ1-2, with 8 positions matching TRBD1. Per germline, CDR1 SEHNR and CDR2 FQNEAQ (reference sequence). This CDR3 region has 14 residues. The junction had 1 base not matched to a gene; V was cut back by 4 bases and J by 0 bases. CDR3 in DNA: TGTGCCAGCAGCTCAGGGGGCTCTAACTATGGCTACACCTTC. Its protein is CASSSGGSNYGYTF.

This chain uses TRBV6-4 with TRBJ2-1, with D possibly TRBD1 on 5 matching bases. CDR1 and CDR2 from the germline V gene are MRHNA and SNTAGT. The V and J ends lost 0 bases and 12 bases respectively, with 12 bases between them. The CDR3 is 13 amino acids. CDR3 coding DNA: TGTGCCAGCAGTGACTCTAGTATAGGGGCGCAGTTCTTC. Protein sequence: CASSDSSIGAQFF.

This rearrangement joins TRBV6-5 to TRBJ2-1; 9 bases align to TRBD1. This CDR3 region has 12 residues. Germline CDR1 and CDR2: MNHEY and SVGAGI. Losses at the gene ends were 7 bases for V and 9 bases for J; bases not matched to a gene: 4. The CDR3 coding sequence is TGTGCCAGCACCGACAGGGGGAGTGAGCAGTTCTTC. It translates to CASTDRGSEQFF.

The chain joins TRBV7-2 to TRBJ1-6, with TRBD1 identical over 8 bases. This CDR3 comprises 16 residues. V trimming: 4 bases; J trimming: 10 bases; junction bases outside the gene matches: 12. CDR1 is SGHTA and CDR2 is FQGNSA in the germline V gene. CDR3 sequence reads: CASSSGQGRGRSPLHF. The DNA of the CDR3 is TGTGCCAGCAGCTCAGGACAGGGAAGAGGACGGTCACCCCTCCACTTT.

The V and J genes are TRBV19 and TRBJ2-7, with 10 bases fitting TRBD2. Unmatched junction bases numbered 6, after V lost 6 bases and J lost 4 bases. Germline lookup yields CDR1 LNHDA and CDR2 SQIVND (reference sequence). CDR3 length: 14 amino acids. CDR3 protein: CASSGASGSYEQYF. DNA of the CDR3: TGTGCCAGTAGCGGCGCTAGCGGGAGTTACGAGCAGTACTTC.

This chain joins TRBV13 and TRBJ1-1; no clear D. The V gene lost 7 bases and the J gene lost 4 bases, with 10 bases spanning the gap. Germline CDR1 is PRHDT and CDR2 is FYEKMQ (reference sequence). The CDR3 contains 12 residues. The CDR3 sequence: CASTSPVTEAFF. The CDR3 DNA reads as TGTGCCAGCACCTCTCCGGTCACTGAAGCTTTCTTT.